This TCR beta chain emerged from a study of OX40 agonist ivuxolimab in advanced cancers. Study information: Every 2 weeks, patients got intravenous ivuxolimab at one of six dose levels (0.01-10 mg/kg). Points from the study as a whole: CD8+ T cells (on average) carried more expanded clones than CD4+ T cells. At doses 0.1 to 3.0 mg/kg, CD4+ and CD8+ clones expanded. Low levels of normalized T-cell clonal expansion also appeared in some nonresponders.

Of note for this clone: Its antigen is currently unknown.

Produced via immunoSEQ multiplex PCR; TCRdb's table is partial and in-frame only. The data show tens of thousands of clones, more than 75% seen once. V was cut by 0 bases and J by 9 bases, with 13 bases left in between. Germline V lookup: CDR1 SGHRS, CDR2 YFSETQ. CDR3 length: 14 amino acids. The source was CD4+ or CD8+ T cells sorted from blood, collected in a trial of the OX40 agonist ivuxolimab. The TCR comes from an adult with an advanced solid tumor such as melanoma, head and neck, liver or kidney cancer. The rearrangement uses TRBV5-1 and TRBJ1-5; tentative D call: TRBD1 (6 bases). For the CDR3, the DNA is TGCGCCAGCAGCTTGGACTCACAGGGAGGGCCCCAGCATTTT. This sequence encodes CASSLDSQGGPQHF.